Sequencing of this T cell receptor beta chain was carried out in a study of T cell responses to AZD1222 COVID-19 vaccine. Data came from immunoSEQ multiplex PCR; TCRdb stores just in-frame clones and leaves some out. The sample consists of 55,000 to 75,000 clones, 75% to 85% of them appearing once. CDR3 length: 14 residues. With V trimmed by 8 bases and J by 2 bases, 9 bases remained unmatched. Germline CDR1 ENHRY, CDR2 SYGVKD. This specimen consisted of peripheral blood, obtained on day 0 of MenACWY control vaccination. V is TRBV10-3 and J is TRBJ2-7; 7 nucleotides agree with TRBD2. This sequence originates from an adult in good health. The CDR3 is CAIAGGGGTYEQYF. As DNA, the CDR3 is TGTGCCATCGCGGGCGGCGGGGGAACCTACGAGCAGTACTTC.